The 14 T cell receptor beta chains below all came from one sample that was sequenced in a study of blood T cell repertoires in COVID-19. The method was immunoSEQ multiplex PCR; TCRdb's version includes in-frame clones alone and lacks a portion of them. In the table there are 65,000 to 95,000 clones, roughly 87% of which are singletons. Input material: peripheral blood. The source is a man aged 25 to 45 with acute or convalescent COVID-19.

V and J are TRBV10-1 and TRBJ2-3, with 11 nucleotides matching TRBD2. The CDR3 consists of 15 residues. The germline gives CDR1 WNHNN, CDR2 SYGVQD (reference sequence). Germline trimming cut 0 bases from V and 7 bases from J; bases unmatched to any gene: 3. The CDR3: CASSESVAGGNTQYF. The CDR3 DNA is TGCGCCAGCAGTGAGTCGGTAGCGGGAGGGAATACGCAGTATTTT.

This clone is a singleton in its sample. J is TRBJ2-2 and V is TRBV6-6; maybe TRBD1 (6 bases). CDR1 is MNHNY and CDR2 is SVGAGI in the germline V gene (reference sequence). Trimming cost V 1 base and J 7 bases, with 7 bases left between them. CDR3 length: 13 residues. CDR3 nucleotide sequence: TGTGCCAGCAGTTACTACAGGGACGGGGAGCTGTTTTTT. Its translation: CASSYYRDGELFF.

The rearrangement joins TRBV4-1 to TRBJ1-1; 8 nucleotides align to TRBD1. The CDR3 runs to 14 residues. V lost 3 bases to trimming and J lost 9 bases; unmatched junction nucleotides: 9. CDR1 and CDR2 from the germline V gene are MGHRA and YSYEKL. The CDR3 protein is CASSHTLGQGKAFF. CDR3 coding DNA: TGCGCCAGCAGCCACACGCTCGGACAGGGTAAAGCTTTCTTT.

Written as DNA, the CDR3 is TGTGCCAGCAGCTTACTCGACAGGCCCTACGAGCAGTACTTC. Residues: CASSLLDRPYEQYF. This chain connects TRBV5-6 to TRBJ2-7; D is possibly TRBD1 (6 bases). Trimming took off 2 bases at V and 2 bases at J, with 11 bases between the two ends. The CDR3 is 14 residues long. The germline V gene has CDR1 SGHDT and CDR2 YYEEEE.

The V gene is TRBV5-6, the J gene TRBJ2-5, with 10 nucleotides matching TRBD2. Germline lookup yields CDR1 SGHDT and CDR2 YYEEEE. The V segment lost 1 base and the J segment 3 bases; nucleotides outside the gene matches: 3. This CDR3 spans 15 amino acids. The CDR3 loop is CASSLMGLAKETQYF. CDR3 nucleotides: TGTGCCAGCAGCTTGATGGGACTAGCGAAAGAGACCCAGTACTTC.

The chain recombines TRBV5-5 with TRBJ2-7, with TRBD1 identical over 11 bases. The CDR3 is made up of 17 amino acids. Germline V gene sequence: CDR1 SGHKS, CDR2 YYEKEE (reference sequence). V shed 4 bases and J 4 bases; nucleotides not matched to a gene: 13. This CDR3 reads CASSPWPGQGVGYEQYF. In DNA, the CDR3 is TGTGCCAGCAGCCCATGGCCGGGACAGGGGGTCGGGTACGAGCAGTACTTC. Full variable domain (rest looked up from reference TRBV5-5 and TRBJ2-7): DAGVTQSPTHLIKTRGQQVTLRCSPISGHKSVSWYQQVLGQGPQFIFQYYEKEERGRGNFPDRFSARQFPNYSSELNVNALLLGDSALYLCASSPWPGQGVGYEQYFGPGTRLTVT.

This chain uses TRBV28 with TRBJ1-6, with TRBD1 as a possible D gene (6 bases). Germline CDR1 reads MDHEN; CDR2 reads SYDVKM. V was clipped by 1 base and J by 11 bases, with 15 bases between them. The CDR3 runs to 15 residues. The CDR3 bases are TGTGCCAGCAGTTTATTTCGACAGGCGGCGGCACCCCTCCACTTT. Translated, it gives CASSLFRQAAAPLHF.

This chain links TRBV7-2 with TRBJ1-4; tentatively, D is TRBD1 (5 bases). This CDR3 is 14 amino acids long. CDR1 and CDR2 (germline): SGHTA, FQGNSA. Trimming took 2 bases from V and 2 from J, leaving 6 bases between them. CDR3 loop: CASSLTGTNEKLFF. CDR3 coding DNA: TGTGCCAGCAGCTTAACAGGCACTAATGAAAAACTGTTTTTT.

The DNA of the CDR3 is TGTGCCAGCAGGTGGACAGGGCTCGACGAGCAGTACTTC. This sequence encodes CASRWTGLDEQYF. V is TRBV28 and J is TRBJ2-7; 8 nucleotides match TRBD1. Germline-derived CDR1 and CDR2 are MDHEN and SYDVKM. Germline trimming cut 6 bases from V and 5 bases from J; bases unmatched to any gene: 6. This CDR3 contains 13 residues.

The chain links TRBV5-1 to TRBJ2-7; D may be TRBD2 (5 bases). Trimming removed 4 bases at V and 4 bases at J, with 18 bases between. Germline V gives CDR1 SGHRS, CDR2 YFSETQ. The CDR3 sequence is 15 residues long. The CDR3 sequence is CASSPPGSLGYEQYF. The CDR3 nucleotides read TGCGCCAGCAGCCCGCCGGGAAGCCTTGGGTACGAGCAGTACTTC.

The chain carries TRBV18 and TRBJ2-1, with D possibly TRBD2 on 6 matching bases. The germline CDR1 and CDR2 sequences are KGHSH and LQKENI. Trimming removed 4 bases at V and 6 bases at J, with 22 bases between. CDR3 length equals 17 residues. The CDR3 coding sequence is TGTGCCAGCTCACGTAGCGCACAGACTAGTGTGTCCAATGAGCAGTTCTTC. This gives the protein CASSRSAQTSVSNEQFF.

The chain uses TRBV10-3 and TRBJ2-1; TRBD1 agrees at 9 bases. Germline V lookup: CDR1 ENHRY, CDR2 SYGVKD. The trim removed 4 bases at V and 2 bases at J, leaving 6 bases unmatched. The CDR3 is 16 residues long. CDR3 in DNA: TGTGCCATCAGTGGCTCCGGGACAGGGACCTACAATGAGCAGTTCTTC. It translates to CAISGSGTGTYNEQFF.

J is TRBJ1-2 and V is TRBV21-1. TRBV21-1 is an annotated pseudogene. The CDR3 has 16 residues. CDR3 in DNA: TGTGCCAGCAGCAAAACGTTGCGGGGGGGCGCAGGGGGCTACACCTTC. Protein product: CASSKTLRGGAGGYTF.

The table lists this clone with a count of one. The chain couples TRBV19 to TRBJ2-7, with D possibly matching TRBD2 (5 bases). Trimming shortened V by 3 bases and J by 1 base, and 7 bases separated the two germline ends. The germline gives CDR1 LNHDA, CDR2 SQIVND (reference sequence). The CDR3 extends over 13 amino acids. CDR3 sequence reads: CASSITGSYEQYF. The CDR3 DNA sequence: TGTGCCAGTAGTATTACGGGATCCTACGAGCAGTACTTC.